Included here is one T cell receptor beta chain sequence, with context. What it binds is not known. This specimen belongs to a study of identical twins. General study results and limits: Instead of following the same donors, the conclusions were based on cross-sectional statistical analysis. Alpha sequences that were out-of-frame and twin-shared showed an excess of low generation probability. Analyses based on zero insertions could be partly confounded by invariant MAIT and iNKT cells. Memory repertoires showed no such pattern, whereas abundant cord blood beta clonotypes carried fewer insertions.

Germline CDR1 MNHEY, CDR2 SVGEGT. The CDR3 runs to 13 residues. V lost 7 bases and J 4 bases, leaving 11 bases between the germline ends. TCRdb passed the 5' RACE reads through MiXCR, listing each CDR3 protein once. The sample records hundreds of thousands of distinct CDR3 sequences, 9% to 15% being singletons. The same data also went into a second study, on yellow fever vaccine responses in identical twins.

Sample: PBMCs. The genes are TRBV6-2 or TRBV6-3 and TRBJ2-1, with D possibly being TRBD2 (6 bases). The sequence was obtained from a woman between 18 and 30 years old in good health. CDR3: CASKPGVYNEQFF. The CDR3 DNA is TGTGCCAGCAAGCCGGGGGTGTACAATGAGCAGTTCTTC.